This T cell receptor beta chain is from a study of response to subunit inactivated influenza vaccine. The study's findings and limits: Authors proposed each seasonal influenza vaccination draws in few new T cells.

This clonotype was observed at least ten times. What it binds is unknown. CDR1 is SGHDT and CDR2 is YYEEEE in the germline V gene. The CDR3 totals 16 residues. The ends were cut back, 3 bases at V and 1 base at J, with 14 bases in the middle. Using its own MiXCR run on the RT-PCR reads, TCRdb lists one record per CDR3 protein. The sample contains 280,000 or so distinct CDR3 sequences, 21% of which appear only once. This chain links TRBV5-6 with TRBJ1-5; D may be TRBD1 (5 bases). The specimen comprised PBMCs from blood, sampled 21 months after vaccination. The source of this sequence is a man aged 50 to 69 who received an inactivated influenza vaccine. This CDR3 reads CASSWGGALSNQPQHF. CDR3 nucleotide sequence: TGTGCCAGCAGCTGGGGTGGGGCGCTGAGCAATCAGCCCCAGCATTTT.